The source of this T cell receptor beta chain is a study of blood T cell repertoires in COVID-19. Across the study: Samples taken during acute and convalescent COVID-19 were collected in the United States, Italy and Spain. The cDNA or gDNA used as material had been derived from T cells, B-cell-depleted T cells, or PBMCs.

After removal of 4 bases from V and 4 bases from J, the junction contained 6 bases not matched to a gene. The CDR3 covers 14 residues. The V gene's germline CDR1 is SGHNT and CDR2 YYREEE (reference sequence). Original handling: Amplification of reference gene primers was used by the study to estimate nucleated cell counts. The repertoire was sequenced with immunoSEQ multiplex PCR; TCRdb's copy has only in-frame clones and lacks some. The V and J calls and clone size come from that table; D and trimming were worked out from the DNA. The repertoire includes roughly 200,000 clones, about four fifths of them detected once, and 11% sits in the top ten.

This sequence originates from a woman aged 40-49 years with COVID-19, enrolled during active disease. Sequencing input: peripheral blood. The V and J genes are TRBV5-4 and TRBJ1-2, with 8 nucleotides matching TRBD1. In DNA form, the CDR3 reads TGTGCCAGCAGCAGCGGACAGGGAATCTATGGCTACACCTTC. Protein product: CASSSGQGIYGYTF.